This TCR beta chain was retrieved from a study of T cell clones after liver transplantation. Across the whole study: A pre-transplant mixed lymphocyte reaction with TCRbeta sequencing defined graft-donor-reactive clones followed in post-transplant blood. Tolerance: complete withdrawal held at least one year, liver enzymes staying within twice normal. Overall study results and limits: Compared with third party-reactive sequences, donor-reactive ones declined more, independent of withdrawal success.

This clone was seen a single time. The antigen remains unidentified. This CDR3 is 14 amino acids long. Only in-frame clones appear in the TCRdb table, and some are missing; sequencing was by immunoSEQ multiplex PCR. This sample carries tens of thousands of clones, about two thirds of them seen once, and the ten largest clones take approximately 15%. Sorting of unstimulated PBMCs yielded separate CD3+CD4+ and CD3+CD8+ fractions. The receptor comes from a human donor who received a liver transplant. The sample was CD4+ T cells from blood, taken before liver transplant. The V gene is TRBV21-1, the J gene TRBJ2-4; the table's D call of TRBD1 was not tested on the DNA. TRBV21-1 is flagged as a pseudogene. In DNA, the CDR3 is TGTGCCAGCAGCCCCACTGGACAGAAAAACATTCAGTACTTC. Translation gives CASSPTGQKNIQYF.